This TCR beta chain was profiled in a study of blood T cell repertoires in COVID-19. About the research overall: Samples taken during acute and convalescent COVID-19 were collected in the United States, Italy and Spain.

How the authors handled the data: Estimation of nucleated cell counts relied on the amplification of reference gene primers. This table comes from immunoSEQ multiplex PCR, and its TCRdb copy is limited to in-frame clones, with some not included. The V and J calls and clone size come from that table; D and trimming were worked out from the DNA. Among about 360,000 clones, approximately 85% were seen once, and the ten largest hold approximately 2.1%. This clonotype was sampled from a middle-aged woman with acute COVID-19. What was sequenced was PBMCs or T cells enriched from blood (not recorded which).

CDR3 in DNA: TGTGCCAGCAGTTTATCGGCGGGGGCCTCCTACGAGCAGTACTTC. As protein: CASSLSAGASYEQYF. The V call is TRBV27, the J call TRBJ2-7; possible D gene TRBD2, 7 bases. The CDR3 is 15 amino acids. The germline V gene has CDR1 MNHEY and CDR2 SMNVEV (reference sequence). Trimming took off 0 bases at V and 0 bases at J, with 9 bases between the two ends.